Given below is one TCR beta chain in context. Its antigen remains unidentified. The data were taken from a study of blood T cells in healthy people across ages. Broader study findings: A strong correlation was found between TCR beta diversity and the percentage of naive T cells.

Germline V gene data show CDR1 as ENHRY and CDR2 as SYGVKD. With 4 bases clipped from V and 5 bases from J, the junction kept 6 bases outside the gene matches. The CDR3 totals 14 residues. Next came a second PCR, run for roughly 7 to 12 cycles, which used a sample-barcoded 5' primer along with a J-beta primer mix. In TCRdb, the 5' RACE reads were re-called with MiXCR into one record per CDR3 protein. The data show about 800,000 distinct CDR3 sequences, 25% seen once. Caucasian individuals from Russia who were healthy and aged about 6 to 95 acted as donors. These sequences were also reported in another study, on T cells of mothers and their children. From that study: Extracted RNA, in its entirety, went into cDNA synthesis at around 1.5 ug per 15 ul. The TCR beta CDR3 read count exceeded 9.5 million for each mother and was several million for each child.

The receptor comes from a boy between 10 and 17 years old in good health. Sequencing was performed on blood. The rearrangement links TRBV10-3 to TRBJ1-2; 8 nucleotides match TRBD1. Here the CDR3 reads CAISGGTGDYGYTF. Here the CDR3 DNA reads TGTGCCATCAGTGGAGGGACAGGCGATTATGGCTACACCTTC.